A selection of T cell receptor beta chains follows, all from one sample in a study of blood T cell repertoires in COVID-19. Some clones are missing from TCRdb's copy, which holds only in-frame ones; the method was immunoSEQ multiplex PCR. The sample includes about 160,000 clones, roughly 90% seen only once; the top ten take 4.8%. The sequencing input was peripheral blood. The receptors derive from a man aged 30-40 years with COVID-19, enrolled during active disease. The CDR3 runs from the conserved cysteine through the conserved F or W. The D gene is left open where the match is weak. Where a row states a size, it is once, few, many or the class of an expanded clone; other rows omit it.

abundance | j_gene | v_gene | d_gene | CDR3aa
- | TRBJ2-3 | TRBV27 | TRBD2 | CASSLLRLGGGRDTQYF
- | TRBJ1-1 | TRBV6-1 | TRBD1 | CASSQQGGNTEAFF
- | TRBJ2-2 | TRBV6-2/TRBV6-3 | TRBD2 | CASSYSFGLAGVNTGELFF
- | TRBJ2-2 | TRBV11-2 | - | CASALALHTGELFF
once | TRBJ2-1 | TRBV2 | TRBD2 | CASSGGFGGRANEQFF
- | TRBJ2-1 | TRBV24-1 | - | CATSAPDSLTYNEQFF
- | TRBJ2-1 | TRBV7-2 | - | CASSPRSSEQFF
- | TRBJ2-3 | TRBV6-4 | TRBD2 | CASSRLAGIGGGTQYF
- | TRBJ2-1 | TRBV3-1/TRBV3-2 | TRBD2 | CASSLGRRGGDEQFF
- | TRBJ1-5 | TRBV24-1 | - | CATSAAGEGNQPQHF
- | TRBJ2-7 | TRBV6-5 | - | CASSYSRSVSEQYF
- | TRBJ1-2 | TRBV6-6 | TRBD1 | CASRNTGEAYGYTF
- | TRBJ1-1 | TRBV7-2 | - | CASSLPQGDTQMGTEAFF
- | TRBJ2-7 | TRBV30 | - | CACTGREYSYEQYF
- | TRBJ2-3 | TRBV29-1 | - | CSVCRQGNTDTQYF
- | TRBJ1-2 | TRBV5-8 | TRBD1 | CASSLVLYAGQPKGYTF
- | TRBJ2-2 | TRBV24-1 | TRBD1 | CATSDDNRDRVVKPPGSGELFF
- | TRBJ1-2 | TRBV5-1 | - | CASSSTPDYTGQDGYTF
- | TRBJ1-1 | TRBV4-2 | - | CASSLNPGTLNTEAFF
- | TRBJ2-3 | TRBV11-2 | - | CASSSWTVSTDTQYF
- | TRBJ2-6 | TRBV5-6 | - | CASSLRGAGANVLTF
- | TRBJ1-1 | TRBV7-9 | - | CASSLTGGEGYTEAFF
- | TRBJ1-5 | TRBV28 | - | CASTPTGSTTSSGQPQHF
- | TRBJ1-6 | TRBV11-2 | TRBD1 | CASTIDRGSPLHF
- | TRBJ1-2 | TRBV9 | - | CASSPTAGVFYGYTF
- | TRBJ1-4 | TRBV4-2 | - | CASSQDAQMLNEKLFF
- | TRBJ2-7 | TRBV9 | - | CASSVAGGSSYEQYF
once | TRBJ1-6 | TRBV19 | - | CASTPRSGSASYNSPLHF
- | TRBJ1-2 | TRBV4-2 | - | CASSHDPKSNYGYTF